Listed here are 26 T cell receptor beta chains from one sample, sequenced in a study of T cells after yellow fever vaccination. A single record per CDR3 protein comes from TCRdb applying MiXCR to the 5' RACE reads. The sample lists approximately 580,000 distinct CDR3 sequences, approximately 16% occurring once. The sequencing used PBMCs, collected 5 days after the first yellow fever vaccination. Receptors originate from a man aged 18 to 30 who received the YFV17D yellow fever vaccine.

This clonotype showed up many times. The chain combines TRBV6-1 with TRBJ1-2; D is ambiguous. Between the trimmed V and J ends, which lost 6 bases and 8 bases, there was a span of 25 bases. The CDR3 sequence is 16 residues long. Per the germline V gene, CDR1 is MNHNS and CDR2 is SASEGT. The CDR3 loop reads CASRRPRERVDRGYTF. The CDR3, as DNA: TGTGCCAGCAGACGCCCACGCGAGAGGGTAGATCGCGGCTACACCTTC.

This clonotype was seen more than once but under ten times. V is TRBV12-3 or TRBV12-4 and J is TRBJ2-7, with TRBD1 identical over 8 bases. The ends lost 5 bases at V and 5 bases at J; junction bases unmatched: 11. The CDR3 loop spans 15 amino acids. Here the CDR3 reads CASSPDREVFNEQYV. CDR3 DNA sequence: TGTGCCAGCAGTCCGGACAGGGAAGTTTTCAACGAGCAGTACGTC.

This clonotype was counted a few times. This chain links TRBV6-5 with TRBJ1-2; D unclear. Germline lookup yields CDR1 MNHEY and CDR2 SVGAGI. This CDR3 comprises 14 residues. Trimming left V 5 bases short and J 4 bases short, with 14 bases between. The CDR3, as DNA: TGTGCCAGCAGTAACCCTGGGCGCGTCTATGGCTACACCTTC. Encoded protein: CASSNPGRVYGYTF.

The chain joins TRBV5-5 to TRBJ2-1; D gene uncertain. The V end lost 3 bases, the J end lost 4 bases, and 8 bases lay between the germline ends. The CDR3 loop spans 13 amino acids. Germline V gene lookup returns CDR1 SGHKS and CDR2 YYEKEE (reference sequence). CDR3 nucleotides: TGTGCCAGCAGCTCAGGCGTTTACAATGAGCAGTTCTTC. This sequence encodes CASSSGVYNEQFF.

In this sample, this clonotype turned up a few times. The chain links TRBV20-1 to TRBJ2-7; 9 nucleotides align to TRBD2. The V gene end was trimmed by 4 bases and the J gene end by 4 bases; junction bases not matched to a gene: 5. The CDR3 length is 13 residues. Germline V gives CDR1 DFQATT, CDR2 SNEGSKA (reference sequence). CDR3 in amino acids: CSAKIAGVYEQYF. The CDR3 DNA is TGCAGTGCTAAAATAGCGGGGGTTTACGAGCAGTACTTC.

This clonotype was observed a few times. This chain links TRBV14 with TRBJ2-4, with D possibly matching TRBD2 (5 bases). In germline, CDR1 is SGHDN, CDR2 FVKESK. Trimming left V 4 bases short and J 7 bases short, with 14 bases between. CDR3 length: 14 amino acids. The CDR3 sequence: CASSPRTGFNIQYF. For the CDR3, the DNA is TGTGCCAGCAGCCCTAGGACTGGGTTCAACATTCAGTACTTC. Variable domain in full (rest from reference TRBV14 and TRBJ2-4): EAGVTQFPSHSVIEKGQTVTLRCDPISGHDNLYWYRRVMGKEIKFLLHFVKESKQDESGMPNNRFLAERTGGTYSTLKVQPAELEDSGVYFCASSPRTGFNIQYFGAGTRLSVL.

The gene calls are TRBV5-6 and TRBJ2-7; D is tentatively TRBD1 or TRBD2 (6 bases each). The CDR3 is 14 residues long. V lost 4 bases to trimming and J lost 3 bases, with 14 bases between them. Germline CDR1 is SGHDT and CDR2 is YYEEEE. The CDR3 reads CASSDLKGGYEQYF. In nucleotides, the CDR3 is TGTGCCAGCAGCGACCTCAAGGGGGGCTACGAGCAGTACTTC.

Only a few counts were recorded for this clonotype. The V and J genes are TRBV10-3 and TRBJ1-3; TRBD1 agrees at 9 bases. The length of the CDR3 is 15 residues. The V gene's germline CDR1 is ENHRY and CDR2 SYGVKD. J lost 0 bases, V lost 6 bases, and 3 bases had no gene match. DNA for the CDR3: TGTGCCATCAGAACAGGGGGCAACTCTGGAAACACCATATATTTT. Translated: CAIRTGGNSGNTIYF.

The chain is built from TRBV2 and TRBJ1-2, with D maybe TRBD1 (5 bases). From germline, CDR1 is SNHLY and CDR2 FYNNEI. Trimming removed 3 bases at V and 4 bases at J, with 9 bases between. There are 13 residues in the CDR3. The CDR3 coding sequence is TGTGCCAGCAGTGATTGGGGACCCTATGGCTACACCTTC. Its protein is CASSDWGPYGYTF.

The V and J genes are TRBV9 and TRBJ2-6; D unresolved. The CDR3 extends over 14 amino acids. V was trimmed by 6 bases and J by 2 bases, leaving 9 bases between them. Germline-derived CDR1 and CDR2 are SGDLS and YYNGEE. CDR3: CASTTEAGANVLTF. The CDR3 DNA follows: TGTGCCAGCACCACAGAGGCTGGGGCCAACGTCCTGACTTTC. Drawing the rest from reference TRBV9 and TRBJ2-6, the complete variable domain is DSGVTQTPKHLITATGQRVTLRCSPRSGDLSVYWYQQSLDQGLQFLIQYYNGEERAKGNILERFSAQQFPDLHSELNLSSLELGDSALYFCASTTEAGANVLTFGAGSRLTVL.

This clonotype was observed a single time. This chain links TRBV2 with TRBJ1-4; D is uncertain. V was cut by 7 bases and J by 0 bases, with 27 bases left in between. Looked up from germline, CDR1 is SNHLY and CDR2 is FYNNEI. The CDR3 is 20 amino acids. The CDR3 loop is CASTPRSEGDLIATNEKLFF. As DNA, the CDR3 is TGTGCCAGCACCCCCCGGAGTGAGGGAGACCTTATTGCAACTAATGAAAAACTGTTTTTT.

This chain joins TRBV9 and TRBJ2-3; D gene unclear. The CDR3 is 16 residues long. V lost 4 bases to trimming and J lost 0 bases, with 15 bases between them. From germline, CDR1 is SGDLS and CDR2 YYNGEE. This CDR3 is CASSFSTDPSTDTQYF. The CDR3 nucleotides are TGTGCCAGCAGCTTCTCGACGGACCCTAGCACAGATACGCAGTATTTT.

This chain uses TRBV12-3 or TRBV12-4 with TRBJ1-6, with D unresolved. The CDR3 covers 14 residues. V lost 3 bases and J lost 13, with 16 bases in between. Here the CDR3 reads CASSFWIPTSPLHF. CDR3 DNA: TGTGCCAGCAGTTTCTGGATACCCACGTCCCCCCTCCACTTT.

This clonotype has only a few counts. The chain recombines TRBV19 with TRBJ1-5; TRBD1 might be the D (5 bases). CDR3 length: 13 residues. V was trimmed by 10 bases and J by 6 bases, leaving 16 bases between them. Germline V CDR1 and CDR2: LNHDA, SQIVND (reference sequence). DNA for the CDR3: TGTGCCACGGAAGCTACGGGGCGTCAGCCCCAGCATTTT. This codes for CATEATGRQPQHF. Full variable domain (rest looked up from reference TRBV19 and TRBJ1-5): DGGITQSPKYLFRKEGQNVTLSCEQNLNHDAMYWYRQDPGQGLRLIYYSQIVNDFQKGDIAEGYSVSREKKESFPLTVTSAQKNPTAFYLCATEATGRQPQHFGDGTRLSIL.

This clonotype was recorded a few times. The CDR3 reads CASSQEPARVGELFF. The DNA for the CDR3 is TGCGCCAGCAGCCAAGAGCCCGCCCGGGTCGGGGAGCTGTTTTTT. The rearrangement uses TRBV4-1 and TRBJ2-2, with D uncertain. Between the trimmed V and J ends, which lost 0 bases and 7 bases, there was a span of 12 bases. Germline-derived CDR1 and CDR2 are MGHRA and YSYEKL. This CDR3 has 15 residues.

V is TRBV7-2 and J is TRBJ1-4; D is undetermined. The V end was cut by 1 base, the J end by 6 bases, with 9 bases between. CDR1 is SGHTA and CDR2 is FQGNSA in the germline V gene. There are 14 residues in the CDR3. The CDR3 sequence: CASSLDPGHEKLFF. The DNA of the CDR3 is TGTGCCAGCAGCTTAGACCCCGGACATGAAAAACTGTTTTTT.

The chain carries TRBV5-1 and TRBJ2-7; no definite D call. The CDR3 has 15 amino acids. V lost 0 bases and J lost 0, with 10 bases in between. Germline CDR1 and CDR2: SGHRS and YFSETQ. CDR3 in amino acids: CASSLDSGSSYEQYV. CDR3 nucleotides: TGCGCCAGCAGCTTGGACAGTGGAAGCTCCTACGAGCAGTACGTC.

This clonotype was counted between two and nine times. The genes are TRBV7-2 and TRBJ2-3; D is uncertain. The CDR3 is 13 amino acids. Trimming stripped 4 bases from V and 4 bases from J, with 9 bases between. CDR1 is SGHTA and CDR2 is FQGNSA in the germline V gene. CDR3 sequence reads: CASSYRLADTQYF. CDR3 nucleotides: TGTGCCAGCAGCTACCGATTAGCAGATACGCAGTATTTT.

This clonotype was observed at least ten times. V usage is TRBV6-5 and J usage is TRBJ2-1; D gene unclear. V was cut by 0 bases and J by 4 bases, with 4 bases left in between. This CDR3 spans 13 amino acids. Per the germline V gene, CDR1 is MNHEY and CDR2 is SVGAGI. This chain's CDR3 is CASSYSQYNEQFF. As DNA, the CDR3 is TGTGCCAGCAGTTACTCCCAATACAATGAGCAGTTCTTC.

This clonotype was observed a single time. The rearrangement uses TRBV6-1 and TRBJ2-3; 10 bases are shared with TRBD2. CDR1 is MNHNS, CDR2 SASEGT, per germline. Trimming at V came to 6 bases and at J to 4 bases, leaving 16 bases not matched to a gene. CDR3 size: 18 residues. CDR3 amino acids: CASSSSRVGTSVPDTQYF. The CDR3 nucleotides are TGTGCCAGCAGCTCTTCCAGGGTTGGGACTAGCGTCCCAGATACGCAGTATTTT.

The chain is built from TRBV7-3 and TRBJ2-6; D might be TRBD1 (5 bases). V lost 3 bases and J lost 0, with 12 bases in between. This CDR3 region has 17 residues. Looked up from germline, CDR1 is SGHTA and CDR2 is FQGTGA. The CDR3 coding sequence is TGTGCCAGCAGCTTGGGGCCCTCGGGCTCTGGGGCCAACGTCCTGACTTTC. Translated, it gives CASSLGPSGSGANVLTF. The full variable domain, with the rest looked up from reference TRBV7-3 and TRBJ2-6, is GAGVSQTPSNKVTEKGKYVELRCDPISGHTALYWYRQSLGQGPEFLIYFQGTGAADDSGLPNDRFFAVRPEGSVSTLKIQRTERGDSAVYLCASSLGPSGSGANVLTFGAGSRLTVL.

This clonotype was found a few times. The genes are TRBV7-9 and TRBJ2-3; D unclear. This CDR3 has 15 residues. V lost 5 bases, J lost 1 base, and 13 bases lay in between. Germline V gene lookup returns CDR1 SEHNR and CDR2 FQNEAQ (reference sequence). Here the CDR3 DNA reads TGTGCCAGCAGCCCACTCAGACTGCGCACAGATACGCAGTATTTT. Protein product: CASSPLRLRTDTQYF.

The chain is built from TRBV20-1 and TRBJ2-1; D not resolved. The CDR3 spans 15 residues. Deletions cut 0 bases from V and 3 bases from J, with 12 bases between. Germline V gene sequence: CDR1 DFQATT, CDR2 SNEGSKA (reference sequence). The CDR3 DNA reads as TGCAGTGCTAGAGATAGCCGGTTCAACTACAATGAGCAGTTCTTC. Translation: CSARDSRFNYNEQFF.

The rearrangement uses TRBV7-9 and TRBJ1-2, with D perhaps matching TRBD1 (6 bases). V lost 4 bases to trimming and J lost 5 bases, with 14 bases between them. The CDR3 runs to 14 residues. CDR1 is SEHNR, CDR2 FQNEAQ, per germline (reference sequence). DNA of the CDR3: TGTGCCAGCAGCTATACGGGACAATTTTATGGCTACACCTTC. Its translation: CASSYTGQFYGYTF.

This clonotype was detected ten times or more. This chain links TRBV5-1 with TRBJ1-1; D possibly corresponds to TRBD1 (5 bases). The CDR3 is made up of 14 amino acids. V was shortened by 4 bases and J by 1 base, with 11 bases between the two germline ends. CDR1 SGHRS and CDR2 YFSETQ come from the germline V gene. In DNA form, the CDR3 reads TGCGCCAGCAGCCTAGACAGACAGAACACTGAAGCTTTCTTT. Translating gives CASSLDRQNTEAFF.

In this sample, this clonotype turned up a few times. The rearrangement links TRBV5-1 to TRBJ2-3; D assignment may be TRBD1 or TRBD2 (6 bases each). V was pared by 0 bases and J by 2 bases, with 16 bases between. CDR1 and CDR2 from the germline V gene are SGHRS and YFSETQ. CDR3 length: 17 residues. CDR3 residues: CASSLVGGGPVTDTQYF. The CDR3 DNA reads as TGCGCCAGCAGCTTGGTAGGAGGGGGACCGGTCACAGATACGCAGTATTTT.